Below, 2 T cell receptor beta chains from the same sample are listed, as sequenced in a study of CD8+ T cells in alopecia areata. Once RNA had been extracted, it was reverse transcribed into cDNA to act as the sequencing template. Profiled with immunoSEQ multiplex PCR; TCRdb holds only in-frame clones, not every one. The profile shows more than 150,000 clones, just under 60% of them singletons. The sequences come from CD4+ T cells sorted from blood, collected at week 0. The receptors shown here come from a human donor with alopecia areata.

The chain combines TRBV29-1 with TRBJ2-4; 11 positions agree with TRBD1. Germline assignment: CDR1 SQVTM and CDR2 ANQGSEA. The CDR3 spans 17 residues. The J segment lost 3 bases and the V segment lost 4 bases, leaving 11 bases of the junction unmatched. The CDR3 DNA reads TGCAGCGTTGGGGACCTGCGGGGGACAGGGGGCAAAAACATTCAGTACTTC. This translates into CSVGDLRGTGGKNIQYF.

This clone was seen more than once but under ten times. J is TRBJ2-5 and V is TRBV5-1; D is tentatively TRBD1 or TRBD2 (5 bases each). Per germline, CDR1 SGHRS and CDR2 YFSETQ. The CDR3 is 16 residues long. The V end was cut by 4 bases, the J end by 2 bases, with 18 bases between. The CDR3 nucleotides read TGCGCCAGCAGCCGGGAAGGGGCAGCGGCTCAAGAGACCCAGTACTTC. Its protein product is CASSREGAAAQETQYF.